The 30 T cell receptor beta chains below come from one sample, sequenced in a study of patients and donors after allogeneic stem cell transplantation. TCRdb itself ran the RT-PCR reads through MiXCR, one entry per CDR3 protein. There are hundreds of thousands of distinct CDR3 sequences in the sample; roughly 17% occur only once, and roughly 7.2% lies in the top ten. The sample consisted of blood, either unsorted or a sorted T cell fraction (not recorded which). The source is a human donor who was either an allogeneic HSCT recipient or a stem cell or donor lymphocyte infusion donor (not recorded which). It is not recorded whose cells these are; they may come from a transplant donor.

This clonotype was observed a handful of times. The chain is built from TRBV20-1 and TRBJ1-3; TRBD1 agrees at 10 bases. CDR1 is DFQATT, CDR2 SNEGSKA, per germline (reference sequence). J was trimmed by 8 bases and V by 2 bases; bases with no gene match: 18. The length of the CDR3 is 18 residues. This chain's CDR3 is CSARNPTGTGDDWDTIYF. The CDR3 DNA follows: TGCAGTGCTAGAAACCCAACCGGGACAGGGGATGATTGGGACACCATATATTTT.

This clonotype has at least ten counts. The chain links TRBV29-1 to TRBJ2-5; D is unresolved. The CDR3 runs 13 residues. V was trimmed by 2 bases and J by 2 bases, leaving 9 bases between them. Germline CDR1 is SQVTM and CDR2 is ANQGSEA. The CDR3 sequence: CSVENDIQETQYF. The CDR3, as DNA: TGCAGCGTTGAAAACGACATACAAGAGACCCAGTACTTC.

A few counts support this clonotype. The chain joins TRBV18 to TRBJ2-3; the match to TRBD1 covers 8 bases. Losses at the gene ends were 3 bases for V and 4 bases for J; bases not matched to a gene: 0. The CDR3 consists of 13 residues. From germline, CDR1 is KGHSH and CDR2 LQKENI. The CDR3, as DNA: TGTGCCAGCTCACCGGGACAGGCAGATACGCAGTATTTT. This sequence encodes CASSPGQADTQYF.

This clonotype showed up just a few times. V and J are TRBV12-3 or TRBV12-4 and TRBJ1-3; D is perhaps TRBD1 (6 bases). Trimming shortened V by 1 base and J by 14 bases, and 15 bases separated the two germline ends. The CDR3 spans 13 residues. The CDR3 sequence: CASSLEVLQGLYF. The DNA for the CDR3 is TGTGCCAGCAGTTTAGAAGTCCTACAGGGCTTATATTTT.

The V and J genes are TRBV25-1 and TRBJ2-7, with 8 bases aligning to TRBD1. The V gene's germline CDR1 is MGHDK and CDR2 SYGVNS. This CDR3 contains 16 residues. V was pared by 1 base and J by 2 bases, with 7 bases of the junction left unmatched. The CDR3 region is CASSEFSGTGAYEQYF. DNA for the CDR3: TGTGCCAGCAGTGAATTCTCCGGGACAGGAGCCTACGAGCAGTACTTC.

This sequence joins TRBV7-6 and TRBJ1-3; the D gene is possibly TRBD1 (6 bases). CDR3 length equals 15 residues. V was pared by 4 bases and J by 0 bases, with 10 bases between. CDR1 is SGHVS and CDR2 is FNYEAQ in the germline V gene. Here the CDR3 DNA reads TGTGCCAGCAGCTCGCAGGGGAGCTCTGGAAACACCATATATTTT. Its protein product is CASSSQGSSGNTIYF.

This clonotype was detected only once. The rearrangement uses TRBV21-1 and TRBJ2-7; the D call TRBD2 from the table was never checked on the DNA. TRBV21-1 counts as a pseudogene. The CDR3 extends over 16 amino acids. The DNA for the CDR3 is TGTGCCAGCAGCAAGGAGACACTAGCGGGGCCCTACGAGCAGTACTTC. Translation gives CASSKETLAGPYEQYF.

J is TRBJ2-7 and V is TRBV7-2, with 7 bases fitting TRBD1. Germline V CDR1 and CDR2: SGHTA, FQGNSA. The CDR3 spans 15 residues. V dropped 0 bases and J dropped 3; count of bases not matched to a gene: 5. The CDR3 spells CASSLALGQYYEQYF. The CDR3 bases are TGTGCCAGCAGCTTAGCGCTGGGACAGTACTACGAGCAGTACTTC.

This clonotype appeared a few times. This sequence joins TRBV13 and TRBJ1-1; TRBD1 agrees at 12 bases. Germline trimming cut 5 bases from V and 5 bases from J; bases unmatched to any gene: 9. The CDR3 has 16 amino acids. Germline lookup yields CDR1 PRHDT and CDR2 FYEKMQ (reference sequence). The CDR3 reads CASSQPGTGGSTEAFF. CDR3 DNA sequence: TGTGCCAGCAGCCAACCCGGGACAGGGGGCTCTACTGAAGCTTTCTTT.

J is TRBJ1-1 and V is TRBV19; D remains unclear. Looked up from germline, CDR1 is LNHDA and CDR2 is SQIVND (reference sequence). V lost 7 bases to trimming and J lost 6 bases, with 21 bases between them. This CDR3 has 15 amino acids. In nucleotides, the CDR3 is TGTGCCAGTACCCCTGGAAGAGGTCGTCCCGCTGAAGCTTTCTTT. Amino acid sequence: CASTPGRGRPAEAFF.

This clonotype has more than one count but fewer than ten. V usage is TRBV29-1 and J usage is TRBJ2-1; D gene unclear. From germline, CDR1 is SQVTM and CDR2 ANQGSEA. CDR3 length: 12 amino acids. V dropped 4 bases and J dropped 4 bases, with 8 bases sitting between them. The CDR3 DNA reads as TGCAGCGTTGTACGCGGATACAATGAGCAGTTCTTC. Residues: CSVVRGYNEQFF.

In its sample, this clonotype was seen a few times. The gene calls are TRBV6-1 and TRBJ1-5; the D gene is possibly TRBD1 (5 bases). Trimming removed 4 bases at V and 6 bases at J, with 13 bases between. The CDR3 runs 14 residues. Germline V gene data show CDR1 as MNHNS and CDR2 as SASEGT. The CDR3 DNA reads TGTGCCAGCAGTGGACTCCCGAGGGGTCAGCCCCAGCATTTT. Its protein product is CASSGLPRGQPQHF.

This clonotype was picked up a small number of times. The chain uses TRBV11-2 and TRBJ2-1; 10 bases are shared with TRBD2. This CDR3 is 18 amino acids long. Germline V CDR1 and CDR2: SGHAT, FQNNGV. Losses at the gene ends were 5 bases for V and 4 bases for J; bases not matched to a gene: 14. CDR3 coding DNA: TGTGCCAGCAGCGGGGATTGGGTAGCGGGGGGCTATTACAATGAGCAGTTCTTC. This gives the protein CASSGDWVAGGYYNEQFF.

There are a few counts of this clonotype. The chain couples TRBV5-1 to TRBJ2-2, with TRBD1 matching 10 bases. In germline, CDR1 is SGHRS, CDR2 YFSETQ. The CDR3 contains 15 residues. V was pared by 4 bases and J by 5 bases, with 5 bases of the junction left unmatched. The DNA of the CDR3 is TGCGCCAGCAGCCCCGCGGACAGGGGGACCGGGGAGCTGTTTTTT. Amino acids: CASSPADRGTGELFF.

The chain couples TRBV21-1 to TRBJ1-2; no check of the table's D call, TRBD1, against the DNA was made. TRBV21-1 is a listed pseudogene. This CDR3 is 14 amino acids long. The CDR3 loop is CASKGGGGNYGYTF. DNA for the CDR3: TGTGCCAGCAAGGGAGGGGGCGGCAACTATGGCTACACCTTC.

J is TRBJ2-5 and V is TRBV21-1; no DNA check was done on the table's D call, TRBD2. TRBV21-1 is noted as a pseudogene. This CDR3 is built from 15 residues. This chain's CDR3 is CASPLTEQGGKTQYF. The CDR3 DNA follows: TGTGCCAGCCCTCTAACTGAACAGGGAGGGAAGACCCAGTACTTC.

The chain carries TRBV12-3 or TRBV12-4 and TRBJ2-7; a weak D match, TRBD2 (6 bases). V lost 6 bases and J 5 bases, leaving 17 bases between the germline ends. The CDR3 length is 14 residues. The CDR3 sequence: CASSTGTPRHEQYF. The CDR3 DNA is TGTGCCAGCAGCACCGGGACTCCTCGCCACGAGCAGTACTTC.

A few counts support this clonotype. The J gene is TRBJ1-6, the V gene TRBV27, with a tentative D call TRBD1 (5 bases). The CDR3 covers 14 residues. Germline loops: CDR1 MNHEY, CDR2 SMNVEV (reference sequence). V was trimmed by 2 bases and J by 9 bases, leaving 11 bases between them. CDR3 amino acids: CASSLRTRGSPLHF. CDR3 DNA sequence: TGTGCCAGCAGTTTAAGGACAAGAGGTTCACCCCTCCACTTT.

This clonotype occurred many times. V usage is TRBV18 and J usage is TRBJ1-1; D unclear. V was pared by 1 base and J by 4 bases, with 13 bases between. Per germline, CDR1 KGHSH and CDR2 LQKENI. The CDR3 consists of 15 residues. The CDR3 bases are TGTGCCAGCTCACCACTTCGACCCGAGGGCACTGAAGCTTTCTTT. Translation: CASSPLRPEGTEAFF. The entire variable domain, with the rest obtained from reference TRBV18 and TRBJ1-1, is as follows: NAGVMQNPRHLVRRRGQEARLRCSPMKGHSHVYWYRQLPEEGLKFMVYLQKENIIDESGMPKERFSAEFPKEGPSILRIQQVVRGDSAAYFCASSPLRPEGTEAFFGQGTRLTVV.

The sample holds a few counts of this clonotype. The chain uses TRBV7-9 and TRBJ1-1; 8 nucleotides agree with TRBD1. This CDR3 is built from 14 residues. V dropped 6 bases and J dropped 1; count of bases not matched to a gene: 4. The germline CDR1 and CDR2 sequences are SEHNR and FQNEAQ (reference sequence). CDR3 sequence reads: CASRAGGRNTEAFF. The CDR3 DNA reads TGTGCCAGCAGAGCAGGGGGCCGGAACACTGAAGCTTTCTTT.

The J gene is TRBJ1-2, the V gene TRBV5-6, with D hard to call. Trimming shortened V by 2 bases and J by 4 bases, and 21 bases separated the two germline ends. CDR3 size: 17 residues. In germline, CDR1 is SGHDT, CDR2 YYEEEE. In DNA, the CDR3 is TGTGCCAGCAGCTTCGAGCCAGGTTTATCCGGACTCTATGGCTACACCTTC. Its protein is CASSFEPGLSGLYGYTF.

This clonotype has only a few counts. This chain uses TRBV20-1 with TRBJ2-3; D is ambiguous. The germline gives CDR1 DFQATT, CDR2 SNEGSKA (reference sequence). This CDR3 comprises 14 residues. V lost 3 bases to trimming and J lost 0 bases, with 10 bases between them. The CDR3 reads CSASKELSTDTQYF. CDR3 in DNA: TGCAGTGCTAGCAAAGAACTTAGCACAGATACGCAGTATTTT.

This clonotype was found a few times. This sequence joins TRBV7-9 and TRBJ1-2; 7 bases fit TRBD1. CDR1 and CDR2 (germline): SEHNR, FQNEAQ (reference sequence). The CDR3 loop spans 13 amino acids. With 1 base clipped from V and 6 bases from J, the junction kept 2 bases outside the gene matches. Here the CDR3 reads CASSLGQGHGYTF. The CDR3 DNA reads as TGTGCCAGCAGCTTAGGACAGGGTCATGGCTACACCTTC.

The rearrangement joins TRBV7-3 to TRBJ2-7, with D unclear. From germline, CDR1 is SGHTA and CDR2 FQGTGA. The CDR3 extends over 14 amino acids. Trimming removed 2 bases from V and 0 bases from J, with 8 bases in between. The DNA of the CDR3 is TGTGCCAGCAGCTTACTCCCAACCTCCTACGAGCAGTACTTC. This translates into CASSLLPTSYEQYF.

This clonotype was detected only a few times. CDR3 protein: CASSQGQGRYNSPLHF. The CDR3 DNA follows: TGTGCCAGCAGCCAAGGCCAGGGAAGGTATAATTCACCCCTCCACTTT. This chain joins TRBV14 and TRBJ1-6; weak D call: TRBD1 (5 bases). Trimming removed 1 base at V and 4 bases at J, with 11 bases between. Germline V gene lookup returns CDR1 SGHDN and CDR2 FVKESK. The CDR3 spans 16 residues. The full variable domain, in which reference TRBV14 and TRBJ1-6 provide the parts outside the CDR3, is EAGVTQFPSHSVIEKGQTVTLRCDPISGHDNLYWYRRVMGKEIKFLLHFVKESKQDESGMPNNRFLAERTGGTYSTLKVQPAELEDSGVYFCASSQGQGRYNSPLHFGNGTRLTVT.

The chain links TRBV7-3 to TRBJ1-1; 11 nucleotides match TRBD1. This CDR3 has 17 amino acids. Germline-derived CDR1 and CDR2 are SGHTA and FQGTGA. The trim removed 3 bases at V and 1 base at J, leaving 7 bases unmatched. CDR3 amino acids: CASSFTRDRGRNTEAFF. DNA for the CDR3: TGTGCCAGCAGCTTCACGCGGGACAGGGGGAGGAACACTGAAGCTTTCTTT.

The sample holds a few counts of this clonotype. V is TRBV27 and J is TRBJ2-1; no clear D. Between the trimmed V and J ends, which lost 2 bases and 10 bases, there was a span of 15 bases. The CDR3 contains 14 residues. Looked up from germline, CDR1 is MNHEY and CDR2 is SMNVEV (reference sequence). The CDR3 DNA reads TGTGCCAGCAGTTTAGTTCTAGTCCCACACGAGCAGTTCTTC. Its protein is CASSLVLVPHEQFF.

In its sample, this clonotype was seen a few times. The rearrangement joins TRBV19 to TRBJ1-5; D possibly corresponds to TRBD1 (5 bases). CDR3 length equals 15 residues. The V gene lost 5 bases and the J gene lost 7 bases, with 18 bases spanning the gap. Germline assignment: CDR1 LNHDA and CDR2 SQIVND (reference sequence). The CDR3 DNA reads TGTGCCAGTAGTTCCCTGCGGGGCCCGGAACAGCCCCAGCATTTT. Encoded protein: CASSSLRGPEQPQHF.

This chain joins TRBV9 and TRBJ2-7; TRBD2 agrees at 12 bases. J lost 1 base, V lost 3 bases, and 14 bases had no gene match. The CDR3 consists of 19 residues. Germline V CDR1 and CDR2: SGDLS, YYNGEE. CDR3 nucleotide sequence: TGTGCCAGCAGCGCCTCAGTATCGTCTAGCGGGGGGGGATCCTACGAGCAGTACTTC. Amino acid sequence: CASSASVSSSGGGSYEQYF. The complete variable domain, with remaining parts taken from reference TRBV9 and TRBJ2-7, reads DSGVTQTPKHLITATGQRVTLRCSPRSGDLSVYWYQQSLDQGLQFLIQYYNGEERAKGNILERFSAQQFPDLHSELNLSSLELGDSALYFCASSASVSSSGGGSYEQYFGPGTRLTVT.

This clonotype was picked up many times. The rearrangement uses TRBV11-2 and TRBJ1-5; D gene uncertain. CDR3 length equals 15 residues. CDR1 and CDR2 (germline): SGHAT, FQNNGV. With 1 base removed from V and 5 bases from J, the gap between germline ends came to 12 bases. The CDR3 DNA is TGTGCCAGCAGCTTAGGAGGTCCAGCCGATCAGCCCCAGCATTTT. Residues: CASSLGGPADQPQHF. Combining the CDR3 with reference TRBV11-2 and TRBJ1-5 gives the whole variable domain EAGVAQSPRYKIIEKRQSVAFWCNPISGHATLYWYQQILGQGPKLLIQFQNNGVVDDSQLPKDRFSAERLKGVDSTLKIQPAKLEDSAVYLCASSLGGPADQPQHFGDGTRLSIL.